The rows below give T cell receptor beta chains drawn from one sample of a study of blood T cell repertoires in COVID-19. TCRdb's table, derived via immunoSEQ multiplex PCR, lists solely in-frame clones and lacks some. This sample has more than 90,000 clones; about 88% occur once, and the top ten carry 1.3% to 1.5%. Sequenced material: peripheral blood. These TCRs come from a man aged 35 to 55 with acute or convalescent COVID-19. CDR3s include the opening cysteine and the closing phenylalanine or tryptophan. D genes are given only for firm matches. Clone size is given for some rows only: seen once, a few or many times, or a class if the clone is expanded.

.,TRBJ2-1,19,TRBD2,TRBV6-1,CASSARSLAGEISYNEQFF,TGTGCCAGCAGTGCCAGAAGTCTAGCGGGGGAGATCTCCTACAATGAGCAGTTCTTC
.,TRBJ1-2,14,.,TRBV11-2,CASSLSDAVYGYTF,TGTGCCAGCAGCTTAAGTGACGCGGTCTATGGCTACACCTTC
.,TRBJ1-4,14,.,TRBV28,CASVSGSYAKKLFF,TGTGCCAGCGTCTCGGGGTCTTACGCGAAAAAACTGTTTTTT
.,TRBJ2-5,16,TRBD2,TRBV27,CASSLTSGGTQETQYF,TGTGCCAGCAGTTTAACTAGCGGGGGGACCCAAGAGACCCAGTACTTC
few,TRBJ1-5,19,.,TRBV4-1,CASSQDTYWVPGGDQPQHF,TGCGCCAGCAGCCAAGACACTTATTGGGTCCCGGGGGGAGATCAGCCCCAGCATTTT
.,TRBJ1-1,13,.,TRBV10-1,CARGYTGDTEAFF,TGCGCCAGGGGGTATACGGGGGACACTGAAGCTTTCTTT
once,TRBJ2-3,16,TRBD2,TRBV10-2,CASNGGGSYHHDTQYF,TGCGCCAGCAACGGCGGGGGGTCCTACCATCATGATACGCAGTATTTT
.,TRBJ1-6,15,.,TRBV2,CASSKGAGVDSPLHF,TGTGCCAGCAGTAAGGGTGCGGGGGTGGATTCACCCCTCCACTTT
few,TRBJ1-3,16,.,TRBV30,CAWSDPAGLSGNTIYF,TGTGCCTGGAGTGACCCAGCAGGCCTCTCTGGAAACACCATATATTTT
.,TRBJ2-3,18,TRBD2,TRBV20-1,CSASSPGLAGESTDTQYF,TGCAGTGCTAGTAGCCCGGGACTAGCGGGGGAGAGCACAGATACGCAGTATTTT
.,TRBJ2-2,16,.,TRBV11-2,CASSLFLDSITGELFF,TGTGCCAGCAGCTTATTCCTGGACAGTATCACCGGGGAGCTGTTTTTT
.,TRBJ2-7,14,TRBD1,TRBV7-9,CASSPAGTGLEQYF,TGTGCCAGCAGCCCCGCCGGGACAGGGTTAGAGCAGTACTTC
once,TRBJ1-1,13,TRBD1,TRBV3-1/TRBV3-2,CASSATGVRLAFF,TGTGCCAGCAGCGCGACAGGGGTGCGATTGGCTTTCTTT
.,TRBJ2-7,12,.,TRBV5-1,CASRWDTGEQYF,TGCGCCAGCAGATGGGACACCGGCGAGCAGTACTTC
.,TRBJ2-7,13,.,TRBV5-1,CASSLGGPYEQYF,TGCGCCAGCAGTTTAGGCGGTCCCTACGAGCAGTACTTC
few,TRBJ2-1,14,TRBD2,TRBV7-3,CASSSREGHNEQFF,TGTGCCAGCAGCTCCCGGGAGGGCCACAATGAGCAGTTCTTC
.,TRBJ2-1,16,TRBD2,TRBV30,CAWKTGSGSPYNEQFF,TGTGCCTGGAAGACGGGCAGCGGGAGCCCCTACAATGAGCAGTTCTTC
.,TRBJ1-4,15,TRBD1,TRBV5-3,CARSPKDRLNEKLFF,TGTGCCAGAAGCCCGAAGGACAGGTTAAATGAAAAACTGTTTTTT
.,TRBJ1-2,14,.,TRBV7-9,CASSPEVSGYGYTF,TGTGCCAGCAGCCCCGAAGTTAGTGGCTATGGCTACACCTTC
.,TRBJ2-1,16,.,TRBV11-2,CASSLVGRAAYNEQFF,TGTGCCAGCAGCTTAGTAGGGAGAGCGGCATACAATGAGCAGTTCTTC
.,TRBJ2-1,18,TRBD1,TRBV19,CATRSRDREYLPHNEQFF,TGTGCCACCAGGTCCCGGGACAGGGAATATTTACCTCACAATGAGCAGTTCTTC
.,TRBJ2-7,13,.,TRBV2,CASSRRDMGEQYF,TGTGCCAGCAGTCGCCGGGACATGGGCGAGCAGTACTTC
.,TRBJ2-6,15,.,TRBV27,CASSLRGAGANVLTF,TGTGCCAGCAGTCTCAGGGGGGCTGGGGCCAACGTCCTGACTTTC
few,TRBJ2-7,15,.,TRBV7-9,CASSPRSGNSYEQYF,TGTGCCAGCAGCCCACGTAGCGGTAACTCCTACGAGCAGTACTTC
.,TRBJ1-4,16,TRBD1,TRBV4-1,CASSPVAGTGSEKLFF,TGCGCCAGCAGCCCAGTTGCCGGGACAGGGAGCGAAAAACTGTTTTTT
once,TRBJ1-5,13,.,TRBV4-1,CASSYSRDQPQHF,TGCGCCAGCAGCTACAGCAGGGATCAGCCCCAGCATTTT